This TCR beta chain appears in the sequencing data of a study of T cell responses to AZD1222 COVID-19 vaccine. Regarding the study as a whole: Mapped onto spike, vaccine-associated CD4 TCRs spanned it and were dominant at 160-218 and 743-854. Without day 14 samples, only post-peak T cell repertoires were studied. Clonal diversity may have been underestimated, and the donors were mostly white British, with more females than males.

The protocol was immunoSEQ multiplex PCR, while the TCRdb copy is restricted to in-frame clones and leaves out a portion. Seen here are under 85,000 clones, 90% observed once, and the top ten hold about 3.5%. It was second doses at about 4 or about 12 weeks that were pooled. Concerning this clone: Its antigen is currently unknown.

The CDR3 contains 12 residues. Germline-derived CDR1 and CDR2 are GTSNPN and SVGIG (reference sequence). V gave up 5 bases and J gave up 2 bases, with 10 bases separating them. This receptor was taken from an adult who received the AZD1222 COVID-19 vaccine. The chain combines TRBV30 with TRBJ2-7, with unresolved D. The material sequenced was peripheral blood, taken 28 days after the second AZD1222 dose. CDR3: CAWGQWTYEQYF. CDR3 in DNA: TGTGCCTGGGGGCAGTGGACCTACGAGCAGTACTTC. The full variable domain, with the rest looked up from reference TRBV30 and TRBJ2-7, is SQTIHQWPATLVQPVGSPLSLECTVEGTSNPNLYWYRQAAGRGLQLLFYSVGIGQISSEVPQNLSASRPQDRQFILSSKKLLLSDSGFYLCAWGQWTYEQYFGPGTRLTVT.